This section outlines one T cell receptor (beta chain) sequence together with its context. The data belong to a study of blood T cell repertoires in COVID-19. Across the whole study: From the United States, Italy and Spain came samples of acute and convalescent COVID-19. Sources were T cells, B-cell-depleted T cells, or PBMCs; the material itself was cDNA or gDNA.

Methods used by the authors: Amplification of reference gene primers provided the estimated nucleated cell counts. The method was immunoSEQ multiplex PCR; TCRdb's version includes in-frame clones alone and lacks a portion of them. V and J calls and clone size are copied from that table; D and trimming were computed from the DNA. The sample has fewer than 200,000 clones; roughly nine tenths are singletons. In germline, CDR1 is LGHDT, CDR2 YNNKEL (reference sequence). The CDR3 consists of 18 residues. The J segment lost 4 bases and the V segment lost 4 bases, leaving 9 bases of the junction unmatched. The clonotype originates from a man between 18 and 35 years old who had recovered from COVID-19. Material for sequencing was peripheral blood. The V call is TRBV3-1 (or the pseudogene TRBV3-2), the J call TRBJ2-3, with 15 bases identical to TRBD2. CDR3 protein: CASSLGLAGGPPSDTQYF. CDR3 nucleotides: TGTGCCAGCAGCCTAGGACTAGCGGGAGGGCCCCCCTCAGATACGCAGTATTTT.